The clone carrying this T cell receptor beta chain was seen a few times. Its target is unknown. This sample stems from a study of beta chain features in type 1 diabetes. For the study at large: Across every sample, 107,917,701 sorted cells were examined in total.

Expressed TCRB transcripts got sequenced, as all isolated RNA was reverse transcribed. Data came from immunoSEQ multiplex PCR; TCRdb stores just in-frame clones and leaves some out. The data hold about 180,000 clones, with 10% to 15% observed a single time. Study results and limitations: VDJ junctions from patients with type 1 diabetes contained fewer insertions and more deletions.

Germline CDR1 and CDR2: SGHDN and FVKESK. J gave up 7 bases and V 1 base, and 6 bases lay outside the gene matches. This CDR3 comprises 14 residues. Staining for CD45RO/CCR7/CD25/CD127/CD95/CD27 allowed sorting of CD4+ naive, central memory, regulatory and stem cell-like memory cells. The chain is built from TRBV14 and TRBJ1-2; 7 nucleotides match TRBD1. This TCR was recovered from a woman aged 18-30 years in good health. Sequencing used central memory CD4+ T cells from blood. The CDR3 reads CASSQVRGRRGYTF. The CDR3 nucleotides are TGTGCCAGCAGCCAAGTGAGGGGGCGACGTGGCTACACCTTC. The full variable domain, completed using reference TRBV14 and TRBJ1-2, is EAGVTQFPSHSVIEKGQTVTLRCDPISGHDNLYWYRRVMGKEIKFLLHFVKESKQDESGMPNNRFLAERTGGTYSTLKVQPAELEDSGVYFCASSQVRGRRGYTFGSGTRLTVV.